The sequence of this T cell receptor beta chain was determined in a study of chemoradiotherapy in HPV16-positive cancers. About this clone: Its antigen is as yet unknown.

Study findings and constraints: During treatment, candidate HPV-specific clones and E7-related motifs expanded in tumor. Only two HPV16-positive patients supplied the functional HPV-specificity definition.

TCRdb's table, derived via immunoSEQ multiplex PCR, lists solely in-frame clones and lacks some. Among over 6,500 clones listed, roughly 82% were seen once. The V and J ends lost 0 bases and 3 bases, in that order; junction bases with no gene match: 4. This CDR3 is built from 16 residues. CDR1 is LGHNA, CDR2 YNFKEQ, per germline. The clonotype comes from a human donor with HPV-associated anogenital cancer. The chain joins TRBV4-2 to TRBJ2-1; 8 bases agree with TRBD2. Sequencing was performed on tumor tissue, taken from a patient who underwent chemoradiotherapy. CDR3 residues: CASSQDRSGGYNEQFF. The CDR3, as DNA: TGTGCCAGCAGCCAAGATAGAAGCGGGGGCTACAATGAGCAGTTCTTC.